The rows below give T cell receptor beta chains drawn from one sample of a study of T cell changes during pregnancy in multiple sclerosis. Only in-frame clones appear in the TCRdb table, and some are missing; sequencing was by immunoSEQ multiplex PCR. Among approximately 65,000 clones listed, around 96% were seen once. The sequenced sample was CD8+ T cells from peripheral blood mononuclear cells, obtained after pregnancy. These TCRs come from a female donor with multiple sclerosis, enrolled in a pregnancy study. Both conserved end residues are part of each CDR3. A D gene is named only where the DNA matches it firmly. Only part of the rows carry a size: once, few, many, or a class if the clone is expanded.

size | D | J | V | DNA | CDR3
once | TRBD2 | TRBJ2-7 | TRBV19 | TGTGCCACTGACGCCGGGACTATCTACGAGCAGTACTTC | CATDAGTIYEQYF
. | TRBD2 | TRBJ2-3 | TRBV28 | TGTGCCAGCAGAATAGCGGGAGATACGCAGTATTTT | CASRIAGDTQYF
. | TRBD2 | TRBJ2-7 | TRBV14 | TGTGCCAGCAGCCAACCCGGGACTAGCGGCCCCTACGAGCAGTACTTC | CASSQPGTSGPYEQYF
. | . | TRBJ2-1 | TRBV11-2 | TGTGCCAGCAGCTCACAGGGATCCTACAATGAGCAGTTCTTC | CASSSQGSYNEQFF
. | TRBD2 | TRBJ2-7 | TRBV7-6 | TGTGCCAGCAGCTTAGAACTAGCGGGAGACTACGAGCAGTACTTC | CASSLELAGDYEQYF
. | . | TRBJ1-5 | TRBV19 | TGTGCCAGTAGTGACGGGACAAGGGGCAATCAGCCCCAGCATTTT | CASSDGTRGNQPQHF
. | . | TRBJ1-4 | TRBV27 | TGTGCCAGCAGTTCTTCTCACGGGGCTAATGAAAAACTGTTTTTT | CASSSSHGANEKLFF
. | TRBD2 | TRBJ2-3 | TRBV28 | TGTGCCAGCAGTTTCAAACTAGCGGAGTTCACAGATACGCAGTATTTT | CASSFKLAEFTDTQYF
. | TRBD2 | TRBJ2-1 | TRBV11-3 | TGTGCCAGCAGCTTAGGGGGCGGGAGGATTAATGAGCAGTTCTTC | CASSLGGGRINEQFF
. | TRBD2 | TRBJ2-7 | TRBV5-4 | TGTGCCAGCAGCTCGACTAGCGACTTGGAGTACTTC | CASSSTSDLEYF
. | TRBD1 | TRBJ1-1 | TRBV5-6 | TGTGCCAGCAGCCTAGGGACAGGGGGCTACGTAGCTGAAGCTTTCTTT | CASSLGTGGYVAEAFF
. | . | TRBJ2-7 | TRBV27 | TGTGCCAGCAGGCCGGGAAACCTTTACGGGAGCCCCTTCGAGCAGTACTTC | CASRPGNLYGSPFEQYF
. | TRBD2 | TRBJ2-7 | TRBV27 | TGTGCCAGCAGTGGCCGAGGGACTAGCGGAACCTACGAGCAGTACTTC | CASSGRGTSGTYEQYF
. | TRBD2 | TRBJ2-1 | TRBV14 | TGTGCCAGCAGCGGGACTAGCGGGAGTCATGAGCAGTTCTTC | CASSGTSGSHEQFF
. | TRBD1 | TRBJ1-1 | TRBV2 | TGTGCCACCCTGGACAGGGCACCCAAAGCTTTCTTT | CATLDRAPKAFF
. | TRBD2 | TRBJ2-7 | TRBV7-9 | TGTGCCAGCAGCCCTCGGACTAGCGGGAGGGATCAAAAGGGGTACGAGCAGTACTTC | CASSPRTSGRDQKGYEQYF
. | . | TRBJ2-2 | TRBV7-9 | TGTGCCAGCAGCGTCCCCCCTGGCCGATCGAACACCGGGGAGCTGTTTTTT | CASSVPPGRSNTGELFF
once | . | TRBJ2-5 | TRBV5-4 | TGTGCCAGCAGCTTAATAAGGGGATCCCAAGAGACCCAGTACTTC | CASSLIRGSQETQYF
once | . | TRBJ1-3 | TRBV29-1 | TGCAGCGTTAGGATCCAGGGGTCATCGGGAAACACCATATATTTT | CSVRIQGSSGNTIYF
. | . | TRBJ1-1 | TRBV19 | TGTGCCAGTAGTCTGCGCCTGGACAGATTGAACACTGAAGCTTTCTTT | CASSLRLDRLNTEAFF
. | . | TRBJ2-3 | TRBV28 | TGTGCCAGCAGGGCTGCAGGCCCAAGTTTAGACGATACGCAGTATTTT | CASRAAGPSLDDTQYF
. | . | TRBJ2-5 | TRBV21-1 | TGTGCCAGCAGTAGTTTCGGTCTGGAGACCCAGTACTTC | CASSSFGLETQYF
. | TRBD2 | TRBJ2-1 | TRBV27 | TGTGCCAGCGGATTCATAAAGCGGGAAGGTTTCTATGAGCAGTTCTTC | CASGFIKREGFYEQFF
. | TRBD1 | TRBJ2-3 | TRBV5-8 | TGTGCCAGCAGCTTGTGGACAGGGGAGGCAGATACGCAGTATTTT | CASSLWTGEADTQYF
. | TRBD1 | TRBJ2-7 | TRBV7-9 | TGTGCCAGCAGCCCGTGGGACAGGGGACACTACGAGCAGTACTTC | CASSPWDRGHYEQYF
. | . | TRBJ1-1 | TRBV7-9 | TGTGCCAGCAGGACGGCAGACTCTAACACTGAAGCTTTCTTT | CASRTADSNTEAFF
. | TRBD1 | TRBJ1-4 | TRBV6-5 | TGTGCCAGCAGTTGGGGACAGGGCAACGAAAAACTGTTTTTT | CASSWGQGNEKLFF
. | TRBD1 | TRBJ1-5 | TRBV5-5 | TGTGCCAGCAGCTGGACAGGTACTCAGCCCCAGCATTTT | CASSWTGTQPQHF
. | . | TRBJ2-3 | TRBV5-1 | TGCGCCAGCAGCTCCCAGGGTAAGAGCACAGATACGCAGTATTTT | CASSSQGKSTDTQYF
. | TRBD2 | TRBJ2-7 | TRBV7-9 | TGTGCCAGCAGCCGGCAAGCGGGAGGCCTCTACGAGCAGTACTTC | CASSRQAGGLYEQYF
. | . | TRBJ1-5 | TRBV5-6 | TGTGCCAGCAGTGAAGGGGTCAATCAGCCCCAGCATTTT | CASSEGVNQPQHF
. | TRBD2 | TRBJ2-7 | TRBV9 | TGTGCCAGCAGCGTAGGTAGCGGGCCAGACTACGAGCAGTACTTC | CASSVGSGPDYEQYF
. | TRBD1 | TRBJ2-7 | TRBV19 | TGTGCCAGTAGTATTAGGGGACAGCGGAACTACGAGCAGTACTTC | CASSIRGQRNYEQYF
. | TRBD2 | TRBJ2-1 | TRBV30 | TGTGCCTGGAGTACCGGACTAGGGAACAATGAGCAGTTCTTC | CAWSTGLGNNEQFF
. | . | TRBJ2-2 | TRBV2 | TGTGCCAGCAGTGGGGTTCAGGGTTACGGGGAGCTGTTTTTT | CASSGVQGYGELFF
. | TRBD1 | TRBJ2-5 | TRBV5-5 | TGTGCCAGCAGCTTGGAAGGGGGCGGGACCCAGTACTTC | CASSLEGGGTQYF
. | TRBD2 | TRBJ2-1 | TRBV7-3 | TGTGCCAGCAGCTTTTCGGGGGGTGACTATAATGAGCAGTTCTTC | CASSFSGGDYNEQFF
. | TRBD1 | TRBJ1-2 | TRBV4-3 | TGCGCCAGCAGCCCGGGACAGCCCTATGGCTACACCTTC | CASSPGQPYGYTF
. | . | TRBJ1-5 | TRBV7-7 | TGTGCTAGCACCCTAGGCGGCCAGCCCCAGCATTTT | CASTLGGQPQHF
. | TRBD1 | TRBJ2-7 | TRBV11-2 | TGTGCCAGCAGCTTAGGGGGGACAGGCGCATCCTACGAGCAGTACTTC | CASSLGGTGASYEQYF
. | TRBD1 | TRBJ1-1 | TRBV4-1 | TGCGCCAGCAGCCAAATGGACAGGGGCCGCTCCATCGAGGGCACTGAAGCTTTCTTT | CASSQMDRGRSIEGTEAFF
few | . | TRBJ1-1 | TRBV18 | TGTGCCAGCTCAGATCACACGAACACTGAAGCTTTCTTT | CASSDHTNTEAFF
. | . | TRBJ2-5 | TRBV27 | TGTGCCAGCAGTTCCCCCATTAGCGGTGAGAAGACCCAGTACTTC | CASSSPISGEKTQYF